The rows below give T cell receptor beta chains drawn from one sample of a study of T cells in Graves' hyperthyroidism and ophthalmopathy. TCRdb re-derived calls from the multiplex PCR reads in MiXCR, one entry per CDR3 protein. The data contain approximately 600,000 distinct CDR3 sequences, around 14% of them singletons. The sample comprised blood. The receptors originated from a young woman with Graves' ophthalmopathy. Each CDR3 is given with its conserved first and last residue. Each record gives: clone size, V gene, J gene, D gene, CDR3 DNA, CDR3 protein. D genes are given only for firm matches. Clone size is stated in some rows and not others, as once, few, many or a class when expanded.

-	TRBV15	TRBJ2-5	TRBD2	TGTGCCACCAGCAGAGATTTTCGGCTAGCGGGAGAAGAGACCCAGTACTTC	CATSRDFRLAGEETQYF
many	TRBV13	TRBJ2-3	-	TGTGCCAGCAGCGGAGGCGGTCTTTCTTTAGTAGATACGCAGTATTTT	CASSGGGLSLVDTQYF
few	TRBV19	TRBJ2-3	-	TGTGCCAGTAGTTCACAGAGAACAGATACGCAGTATTTT	CASSSQRTDTQYF
many	TRBV11-2	TRBJ2-3	-	TGTGCCAGCAGCTTAGACAGGGCGTGGATAGATACGCAGTATTTT	CASSLDRAWIDTQYF
many	TRBV7-3	TRBJ2-3	-	TGTGCCAGCAGCTTCGACGGGGGAATCACAGATACGCAGTATTTT	CASSFDGGITDTQYF
many	TRBV5-1	TRBJ2-1	-	TGCGCCAGCAGCTTGGTGTCGCTAGCGGAAAGAGGGGGGATGGACTACAATGAGCAGTTCTTC	CASSLVSLAERGGMDYNEQFF
-	TRBV9	TRBJ2-2	-	TGTGCCAGCAGCGAGAGAGGGGAGTTCGGGGGGGAGCTGTTTTTT	CASSERGEFGGELFF
few	TRBV6-2/TRBV6-3	TRBJ2-7	TRBD2	TGTGCCAGCAGTCCGGGACTAGCGGGAGAGGGGCCCTCCTACGAGCAGTACTTC	CASSPGLAGEGPSYEQYF
many	TRBV2	TRBJ1-2	-	TGTGCCAGCCAGGAATCCTATGGCTACACCTTC	CASQESYGYTF
many	TRBV28	TRBJ2-7	-	TGTGCCAGCAGTTCCACTTGGACAGTGAATTACGAGCAGTACTTC	CASSSTWTVNYEQYF
-	TRBV11-2	TRBJ1-6	-	TGTGCCAGCAGCTTCGGGCCGACTAATTCACCCCTCCACTTT	CASSFGPTNSPLHF
-	TRBV12-3/TRBV12-4	TRBJ2-7	TRBD2	TGTGCCAGCAGTTTCAGCGGGAGTCAGTCCGAGCAGTACTTC	CASSFSGSQSEQYF
-	TRBV20-1	TRBJ1-1	-	TGCAGTGCTAGAATACGGGCGGGGGACACTGAAGCTTTCTTT	CSARIRAGDTEAFF
few	TRBV27	TRBJ1-5	TRBD1	TGTGCCAGCAGTTGGGCGTGGACAGGTGGTCAGCCCCAGCATTTT	CASSWAWTGGQPQHF
many	TRBV2	TRBJ2-7	-	TGTGCCATCAAGGCCCGGGGCGCGGATGCCGAGCAGTACTTC	CAIKARGADAEQYF
few	TRBV19	TRBJ2-3	-	TGTGCCAGTAGTATTATGGATGAGGATACGCAGTATTTT	CASSIMDEDTQYF
many	TRBV7-9	TRBJ2-1	TRBD2	TGTGCCAGCAGCTTCCCGGGACTAGCGGGAGGGAGGGCCGTATACAATGAGCAGTTCTTC	CASSFPGLAGGRAVYNEQFF
many	TRBV18	TRBJ1-2	-	TGTGCCAGCTCACCATCAGACGGAGACTATGGCTACACCTTC	CASSPSDGDYGYTF
few	TRBV10-2	TRBJ2-3	-	TGCGCCAGCAGTAGGGGGAACACAGATACGCAGTATTTT	CASSRGNTDTQYF
many	TRBV12-3/TRBV12-4	TRBJ2-7	-	TGTGCCAGCAGTTTGAGCAGCGAGCAGTACTTC	CASSLSSEQYF
many	TRBV7-8	TRBJ2-1	-	TGTGCCAGCAGTTCACCGGGACGGGGGTTAGGCAATGAGCAGTTCTTC	CASSSPGRGLGNEQFF
-	TRBV3-1	TRBJ2-7	TRBD2	TGTGCCAGCAGTCTGGGACTAGCGGGAGGACTAACCTACGAGCAGTACTTC	CASSLGLAGGLTYEQYF
many	TRBV24-1	TRBJ1-1	-	TGTGCCACCAGAGACACCGGCACTGAAGCTTTCTTT	CATRDTGTEAFF
few	TRBV6-4	TRBJ1-1	TRBD1	TGTGCCAGCAGTGCCCTTGACAGGGACACTGAAGCTTTCTTT	CASSALDRDTEAFF
many	TRBV7-2	TRBJ2-2	TRBD2	TGTGCCAGCAGCATGACTAGCGGGAGGGCCCCCGGGGAGCTGTTTTTT	CASSMTSGRAPGELFF
few	TRBV27	TRBJ2-7	-	TGTGCCAGCAGTTTATCCGTCAGATCGATCTACGAGCAGTACTTC	CASSLSVRSIYEQYF
many	TRBV7-3	TRBJ2-3	TRBD1	TGTGCCAGCAGACGGGACAGGGGGCATCAAGATACGCAGTATTTT	CASRRDRGHQDTQYF
-	TRBV28	TRBJ1-2	-	TGTGCCAGCAGAACTGGCAGTTCTACTAACTATGGCTACACCTTC	CASRTGSSTNYGYTF
many	TRBV28	TRBJ1-3	TRBD1	TGTGCCAGCAGTCCATACCCTGGGACAGGGTCTGGAAACACCATATATTTT	CASSPYPGTGSGNTIYF
many	TRBV7-3	TRBJ2-2	-	TGTGCCAGCAGCTTAAACGAGTATACCGGGGAGCTGTTTTTT	CASSLNEYTGELFF
-	TRBV4-1	TRBJ2-7	-	TGCGCCAGCAGCCAAGATATCGAGAGGAGGCAGTACTTC	CASSQDIERRQYF
many	TRBV10-3	TRBJ2-1	-	TGTGCCATCAGTGAATTCAGGGTCCGAATCTACAATGAGCAGTTCTTC	CAISEFRVRIYNEQFF
-	TRBV12-3/TRBV12-4	TRBJ2-3	-	TGTGCCAGCGGTGCCGGGGGGCTCGGCACAGATACGCAGTATTTT	CASGAGGLGTDTQYF
many	TRBV3-1	TRBJ1-1	-	TGTGCCAGCAGCCAGAGGCAGGTGAACACTGAAGCTTTCTTT	CASSQRQVNTEAFF
many	TRBV7-2	TRBJ2-7	-	TGTGCCAGCAGCTCTCGACAGCAATACGAGCAGTACTTC	CASSSRQQYEQYF
few	TRBV24-1	TRBJ1-4	TRBD1	TGTGCCACCAGTGGCAAAAAAACAGGGGGCAGTGGTGAAAAACTGTTTTTT	CATSGKKTGGSGEKLFF
-	TRBV7-9	TRBJ1-5	-	TGTGCCAGCAGCCGGGACACTCAGCCCCAGCATTTT	CASSRDTQPQHF
-	TRBV6-2/TRBV6-3	TRBJ2-3	TRBD1	TGTGCCAGCAGCGTGACAGGGGCGGGCACAGATACGCAGTATTTT	CASSVTGAGTDTQYF
many	TRBV7-6	TRBJ2-7	-	TGTGCCAGCAGCTCAGGGTTGGGTGACGAGCAGTACTTC	CASSSGLGDEQYF
-	TRBV10-3	TRBJ2-2	TRBD1	TGTGCCATCAGTGAGTCCATTTTTAAGGGGGCTGCCGGGGAGCTGTTTTTT	CAISESIFKGAAGELFF
many	TRBV30	TRBJ1-2	-	TGTGCCTGGAACCGACCGCCAGGGACCTATGGCTACACCTTC	CAWNRPPGTYGYTF
many	TRBV24-1	TRBJ2-2	-	TGTGCCACCAGTGATTTAAGGGGAGAGAACACCGGGGAGCTGTTTTTT	CATSDLRGENTGELFF
many	TRBV11-2	TRBJ2-1	-	TGTGCCAGCAGCATTCAGCCACATGGAAAGTTCTTC	CASSIQPHGKFF
many	TRBV6-2/TRBV6-3	TRBJ1-5	-	TGTGCCAGCAGTAACAGAGAGAGAGGACTCTCTAAGGATCAGCCCCAGCATTTT	CASSNRERGLSKDQPQHF
many	TRBV7-3	TRBJ1-2	TRBD1	TGTGCCAGCAGCTTAACCATCGGGACAGGGGGAGATGGCTACACCTTC	CASSLTIGTGGDGYTF
-	TRBV4-2	TRBJ1-4	-	TGTGCCAGCAGCCAAGGGGGCGAAAAACTGTTTTTT	CASSQGGEKLFF
few	TRBV7-9	TRBJ2-1	-	TGTGCCAGCAGCGCCCGCCAACTTACACTTTCCTACAATGAGCAGTTCTTC	CASSARQLTLSYNEQFF
many	TRBV6-1	TRBJ2-7	TRBD2	TGTGCCAACAGAAACCCGAACATTAGTGGGCTAGCGGGAGAAGAAGAGCAGTACTTC	CANRNPNISGLAGEEEQYF
many	TRBV30	TRBJ2-6	-	TGTGCCTGGAGTGTAAGGGGATCCCCTGGGGCCAACGTCCTGACTTTC	CAWSVRGSPGANVLTF
-	TRBV19	TRBJ2-1	TRBD2	TGTGCCAGTAGTACCGAGAGGACTAGCCGTAGGGAGTTCTTC	CASSTERTSRREFF
many	TRBV6-1	TRBJ2-7	-	TGTGCCAGCAGCCAAAGCGACGGGGGAGCCTACGAGCAGTACTTC	CASSQSDGGAYEQYF
few	TRBV28	TRBJ1-1	-	TGTGCCAGCAGTTTTTCTACAGGGTTCGGGTGGACTGAAGCTTTCTTT	CASSFSTGFGWTEAFF
many	TRBV11-2	TRBJ2-1	TRBD2	TGTGCCAGCAGCTCAACTGCGGGGACTAGCTATGAGCAGTTCTTC	CASSSTAGTSYEQFF
few	TRBV19	TRBJ1-4	-	TGTGCCAGTAGTCGCTGGAGACAGGCGGCAACTAATGAAAAACTGTTTTTT	CASSRWRQAATNEKLFF
-	TRBV27	TRBJ2-1	TRBD2	TGTGCCAGCAGTCTCGGGACTAGCGGGGTATACAATGAGCAGTTCTTC	CASSLGTSGVYNEQFF
many	TRBV9	TRBJ2-7	TRBD2	TGTGCCAGCAGCGTAGGGGGGGGGACCTCCTCCTACGAGCAGTACTTC	CASSVGGGTSSYEQYF
many	TRBV5-1	TRBJ2-1	TRBD1	TGCGCCAGCAGCTTGTGGACAGGGGACAATGAGCAGTTCTTC	CASSLWTGDNEQFF
many	TRBV27	TRBJ2-5	-	TGTGCCAGCAGTTACAGGGATACTGAAGAGACCCAGTACTTC	CASSYRDTEETQYF
many	TRBV12-3/TRBV12-4	TRBJ2-5	TRBD2	TGTGCCAGCAGCATAGCGGGAGGTGGGGCGGGGGAGACCCAGTACTTC	CASSIAGGGAGETQYF